This TCR beta chain was sequenced for a study of cytomegalovirus exposure and HLA in healthy donors. Overall study results and limits: Rates of TCR association differed by HLA locus in a later analysis, with DRB1 highest and HLA-C lowest.

The PCR contained 60 Vbeta and 13 Jbeta primers. Sequencing used immunoSEQ multiplex PCR; TCRdb keeps in-frame clones, though not all of them. Of about 170,000 clones listed, over 80% are singletons. This CDR3 has 16 amino acids. With 4 bases removed from V and 1 base from J, the gap between germline ends came to 16 bases. CDR1 and CDR2 (germline): SGHRS, YFSETQ. Note on this clone: The antigen is not known.

V and J are TRBV5-1 and TRBJ2-3, with D possibly being TRBD2 (6 bases). Sample: PBMCs. This clonotype was sampled from a woman aged 50 to 60 in good health and CMV-seropositive. The CDR3 spells CASSRVSGSGTDTQYF. The CDR3 nucleotides read TGCGCCAGCAGCCGTGTGTCCGGGAGTGGCACAGATACGCAGTATTTT. Drawing the rest from reference TRBV5-1 and TRBJ2-3, the complete variable domain is KAGVTQTPRYLIKTRGQQVTLSCSPISGHRSVSWYQQTPGQGLQFLFEYFSETQRNKGNFPGRFSGRQFSNSRSEMNVSTLELGDSALYLCASSRVSGSGTDTQYFGPGTRLTVL.